The 6 T cell receptor beta chains presented below share a single source sample, sequenced in a study of blood T cell repertoires in COVID-19. Some clones are missing from TCRdb's copy, which holds only in-frame ones; the method was immunoSEQ multiplex PCR. The repertoire includes over 90,000 clones, over 85% of them detected once, and 1.9% sits in the top ten. The source material was peripheral blood. The receptors here all came from a woman in her fifties or sixties with COVID-19, enrolled during active disease.

The V call is TRBV18, the J call TRBJ1-2, with 12 bases that match TRBD1. Germline-derived CDR1 and CDR2 are KGHSH and LQKENI. The CDR3 runs to 15 residues. V lost 2 bases, J lost 6 bases, and 4 bases stayed unmatched. Here the CDR3 DNA reads TGTGCCAGCTCACCAGGGACAGGGGGCTTAAATGGCTACACCTTC. It specifies CASSPGTGGLNGYTF.

This chain connects TRBV6-4 to TRBJ2-1, with 7 bases that match TRBD1. The CDR3 covers 12 residues. The germline CDR1 and CDR2 sequences are MRHNA and SNTAGT. With V trimmed by 6 bases and J by 4 bases, 0 bases remained unmatched. The CDR3 DNA reads TGTGCCAGCAGACAGGGGTACAATGAGCAGTTCTTC. Translation gives CASRQGYNEQFF.

The chain carries TRBV28 and TRBJ1-1, with no clear D. The CDR3 covers 14 residues. V dropped 6 bases and J dropped 2 bases, with 13 bases sitting between them. Germline CDR1 and CDR2: MDHEN and SYDVKM. CDR3 nucleotide sequence: TGTGCCAGCAGGTCAGGCTCCCGAAACACTGAAGCTTTCTTT. Amino acids: CASRSGSRNTEAFF.

This chain connects TRBV10-3 to TRBJ2-4, with D tentatively TRBD2 (5 bases). V gave up 5 bases and J gave up 8 bases, with 13 bases separating them. Germline loops: CDR1 ENHRY, CDR2 SYGVKD. This CDR3 has 13 amino acids. The CDR3 region has the DNA TGTGCCATCAGTACCGGGCCAGCGGACATTCAGTACTTC. Protein product: CAISTGPADIQYF.

This clone was picked up one time. The rearrangement links TRBV6-5 to TRBJ1-5; D may be TRBD1 (6 bases). The germline V gene has CDR1 MNHEY and CDR2 SVGAGI. The CDR3 runs to 14 residues. V lost 6 bases to trimming and J lost 5 bases, with 14 bases between them. The CDR3 nucleotides are TGTGCCAGCAGCTCTACAGGGTTTTATCAGCCCCAGCATTTT. It encodes CASSSTGFYQPQHF.

The rearrangement links TRBV10-2 to TRBJ2-7, with D perhaps TRBD2 (5 bases). The CDR3 is 13 residues long. V was pared by 6 bases and J by 2 bases, with 11 bases between. Germline V gives CDR1 WSHSY, CDR2 SAAADI. The CDR3 region has the DNA TGCGCCAGCAGAGCCGGGGTAACCTACGAGCAGTACGTC. Translated: CASRAGVTYEQYV.